These 15 T cell receptor beta chains originate from one sample sequenced in a study of response to subunit inactivated influenza vaccine. TCRdb re-called the RT-PCR reads through MiXCR, storing one row per CDR3 protein. The table has around 790,000 distinct CDR3 sequences, 21% seen once. Material: PBMCs from blood, obtained about 5 days after vaccination. The receptors originated from a man aged 45-60 years who received an inactivated influenza vaccine.

The CDR3 DNA reads TGTGCCAGCAGTATGAAAGGCCGAAGCTCCTACGAGCAGTACTTC. This sequence encodes CASSMKGRSSYEQYF. The chain employs TRBV6-1 and TRBJ2-7; no definite D call. The CDR3 sequence is 15 residues long. Germline CDR1 is MNHNS and CDR2 is SASEGT. Trimming stripped 5 bases from V and 0 bases from J, with 14 bases between.

V is TRBV4-3 and J is TRBJ1-2; the D is unclear. The V end was cut by 0 bases, the J end by 6 bases, with 8 bases between. The CDR3 is made up of 13 amino acids. From germline, CDR1 is LGHNA and CDR2 YSLEER. The CDR3 loop is CASSQDFYHGYTF. The CDR3 coding sequence is TGCGCCAGCAGCCAAGATTTTTATCATGGCTACACCTTC.

The CDR3 loop reads CSGSGTGALNEQFF. The CDR3 nucleotides read TGCAGTGGTTCCGGGACAGGGGCTCTCAATGAGCAGTTCTTC. The rearrangement uses TRBV20-1 and TRBJ2-1; 10 nucleotides align to TRBD1. With 7 bases clipped from V and 6 bases from J, the junction kept 9 bases outside the gene matches. This CDR3 contains 14 residues. Looked up from germline, CDR1 is DFQATT and CDR2 is SNEGSKA (reference sequence).

This clonotype occurred a few times. The chain carries TRBV9 and TRBJ2-1, with 9 positions matching TRBD1. Germline V gene data show CDR1 as SGDLS and CDR2 as YYNGEE. This CDR3 has 16 amino acids. J gave up 6 bases and V 5 bases, and 12 bases lay outside the gene matches. The CDR3 region has the DNA TGTGCCAGCAGTCGCCTTCTCGGGGACAGGGCCAATGAGCAGTTCTTC. It yields the protein CASSRLLGDRANEQFF. Variable domain in full (rest from reference TRBV9 and TRBJ2-1): DSGVTQTPKHLITATGQRVTLRCSPRSGDLSVYWYQQSLDQGLQFLIQYYNGEERAKGNILERFSAQQFPDLHSELNLSSLELGDSALYFCASSRLLGDRANEQFFGPGTRLTVL.

This clonotype turned up a few times. The CDR3 sequence: CASSSRQGPLANYGYTF. The CDR3 DNA reads as TGTGCCAGCAGTTCTAGACAGGGGCCGTTAGCTAACTATGGCTACACCTTC. The rearrangement joins TRBV27 to TRBJ1-2, with TRBD1 matching 8 bases. The CDR3 contains 17 residues. V lost 4 bases and J lost 0; bases outside the gene matches: 10. The germline CDR1 and CDR2 sequences are MNHEY and SMNVEV (reference sequence).

This clonotype has only a few counts. The genes are TRBV5-1 and TRBJ2-7; D gene unclear. Germline CDR1 reads SGHRS; CDR2 reads YFSETQ. The length of the CDR3 is 15 residues. V lost 2 bases to trimming and J lost 2 bases, with 14 bases between them. The CDR3 loop reads CASSFSAGGPYEQYF. DNA for the CDR3: TGCGCCAGCAGCTTCAGCGCAGGTGGACCCTACGAGCAGTACTTC. Full variable domain (remainder filled in from reference TRBV5-1 and TRBJ2-7): KAGVTQTPRYLIKTRGQQVTLSCSPISGHRSVSWYQQTPGQGLQFLFEYFSETQRNKGNFPGRFSGRQFSNSRSEMNVSTLELGDSALYLCASSFSAGGPYEQYFGPGTRLTVT.

This clonotype was counted between two and nine times. V gene TRBV5-1 combines with J gene TRBJ2-2, with a weak D call TRBD1 (6 bases). V was clipped by 2 bases and J by 7 bases, with 15 bases between them. The CDR3 sequence is 15 residues long. CDR1 is SGHRS and CDR2 is YFSETQ in the germline V gene. The CDR3 spells CASSFPGTPGGELFF. The DNA for the CDR3 is TGCGCCAGCAGCTTTCCAGGGACACCCGGCGGGGAGCTGTTTTTT.

In its sample, this clonotype was seen a few times. J is TRBJ2-2 and V is TRBV20-1; possible D gene TRBD2, 6 bases. The V gene lost 3 bases and the J gene lost 4 bases, with 12 bases spanning the gap. There are 14 residues in the CDR3. Looked up from germline, CDR1 is DFQATT and CDR2 is SNEGSKA (reference sequence). CDR3 sequence: CSASTSRRTGELFF. The CDR3 DNA follows: TGCAGTGCTAGCACTAGCAGACGCACCGGGGAGCTGTTTTTT.

V gene TRBV7-3 combines with J gene TRBJ1-3; no firm D call. Germline V gene data show CDR1 as SGHTA and CDR2 as FQGTGA. The germline V and J ends were trimmed by 5 bases and 4 bases, with 6 bases remaining between them. This CDR3 has 12 residues. The CDR3 DNA reads TGTGCCAGCAGCAACCCCGGAAACACCATATATTTT. This sequence encodes CASSNPGNTIYF.

The V gene is TRBV10-3, the J gene TRBJ2-5; D is undetermined. The CDR3 totals 14 residues. CDR1 ENHRY and CDR2 SYGVKD come from the germline V gene. Trimming stripped 5 bases from V and 4 bases from J, with 14 bases between. CDR3 residues: CAISLDPRTETQYF. DNA of the CDR3: TGTGCCATCAGTCTTGACCCCCGGACAGAGACCCAGTACTTC.

This clonotype was observed a few times. The rearrangement uses TRBV20-1 and TRBJ2-3; 10 positions match TRBD2. With V trimmed by 5 bases and J by 5 bases, 7 bases remained unmatched. Germline V CDR1 and CDR2: DFQATT, SNEGSKA (reference sequence). The CDR3 is made up of 14 amino acids. CDR3 sequence reads: CSAPSLAGLDTQYF. In DNA, the CDR3 is TGCAGTGCTCCTTCACTAGCGGGACTAGATACGCAGTATTTT.

The V and J genes are TRBV24-1 and TRBJ2-3; D is unclear. Germline V gives CDR1 KGHDR, CDR2 SFDVKD. The CDR3 has 11 amino acids. V lost 7 bases and J lost 8, with 9 bases in between. Here the CDR3 reads CATSVLGTQYF. CDR3 nucleotide sequence: TGTGCCACCAGCGTCCTCGGTACGCAGTATTTT.

This clonotype was found a few times. This sequence joins TRBV9 and TRBJ2-1, with D unresolved. Germline values: CDR1 SGDLS, CDR2 YYNGEE. V shed 0 bases and J shed 7 bases, with 8 bases lying between them. The CDR3 extends over 13 amino acids. DNA of the CDR3: TGTGCCAGCAGCGTAGCTGTCTCGAATGAGCAGTTCTTC. Translation gives CASSVAVSNEQFF.

V and J are TRBV5-6 and TRBJ2-7, with TRBD1 as a possible D gene (6 bases). The CDR3 is 13 amino acids. CDR1 is SGHDT and CDR2 is YYEEEE in the germline V gene. Trimming pared 4 bases from V and 3 bases from J, leaving 11 bases between. DNA for the CDR3: TGTGCCAGCAGCCCGAGGACAGTCTACGAGCAGTACTTC. Protein: CASSPRTVYEQYF. The full variable domain, with the rest looked up from reference TRBV5-6 and TRBJ2-7, is DAGVTQSPTHLIKTRGQQVTLRCSPKSGHDTVSWYQQALGQGPQFIFQYYEEEERQRGNFPDRFSGHQFPNYSSELNVNALLLGDSALYLCASSPRTVYEQYFGPGTRLTVT.

The chain combines TRBV4-3 with TRBJ2-1; D unresolved. Germline CDR1 is LGHNA and CDR2 is YSLEER. Trimming cost V 0 bases and J 2 bases, with 8 bases left between them. CDR3 size: 15 residues. The DNA of the CDR3 is TGCGCCAGCAGCCAAGAGCCGAACACCTACAATGAGCAGTTCTTC. Translating it yields CASSQEPNTYNEQFF.